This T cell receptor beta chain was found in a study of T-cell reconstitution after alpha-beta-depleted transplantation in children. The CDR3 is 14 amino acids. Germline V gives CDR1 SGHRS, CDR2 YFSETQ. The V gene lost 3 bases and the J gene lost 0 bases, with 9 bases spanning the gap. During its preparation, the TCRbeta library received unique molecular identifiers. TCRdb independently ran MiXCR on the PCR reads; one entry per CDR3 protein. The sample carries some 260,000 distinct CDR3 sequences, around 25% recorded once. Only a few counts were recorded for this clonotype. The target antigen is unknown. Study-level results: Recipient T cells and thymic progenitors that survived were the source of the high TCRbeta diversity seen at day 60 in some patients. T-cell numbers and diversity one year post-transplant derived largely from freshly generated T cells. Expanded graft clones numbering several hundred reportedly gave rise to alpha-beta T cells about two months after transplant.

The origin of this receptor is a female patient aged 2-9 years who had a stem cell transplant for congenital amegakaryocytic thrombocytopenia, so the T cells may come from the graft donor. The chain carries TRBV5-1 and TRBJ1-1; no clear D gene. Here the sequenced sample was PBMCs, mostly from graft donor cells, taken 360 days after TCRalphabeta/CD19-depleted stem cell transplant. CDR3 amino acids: CASSSSRMNTEAFF. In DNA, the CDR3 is TGCGCCAGCAGCTCTAGCAGGATGAACACTGAAGCTTTCTTT.